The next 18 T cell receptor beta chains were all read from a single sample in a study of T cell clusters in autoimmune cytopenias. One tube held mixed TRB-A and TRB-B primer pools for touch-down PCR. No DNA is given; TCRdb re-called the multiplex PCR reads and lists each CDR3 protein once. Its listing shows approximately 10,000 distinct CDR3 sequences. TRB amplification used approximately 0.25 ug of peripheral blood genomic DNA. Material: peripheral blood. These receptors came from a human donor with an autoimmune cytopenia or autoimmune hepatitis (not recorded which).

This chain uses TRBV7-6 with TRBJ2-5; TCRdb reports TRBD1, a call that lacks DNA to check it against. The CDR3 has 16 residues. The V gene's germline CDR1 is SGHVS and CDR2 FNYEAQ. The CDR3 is CASSLVGVRGRETQYF.

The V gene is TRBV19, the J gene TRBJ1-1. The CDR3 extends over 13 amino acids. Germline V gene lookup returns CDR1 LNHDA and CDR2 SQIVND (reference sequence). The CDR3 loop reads CASSILGTAEAFF.

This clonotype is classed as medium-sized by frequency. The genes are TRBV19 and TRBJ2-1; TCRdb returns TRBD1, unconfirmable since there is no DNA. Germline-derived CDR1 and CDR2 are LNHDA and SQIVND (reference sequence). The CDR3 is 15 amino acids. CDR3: CASSIVAGPGNEQFF.

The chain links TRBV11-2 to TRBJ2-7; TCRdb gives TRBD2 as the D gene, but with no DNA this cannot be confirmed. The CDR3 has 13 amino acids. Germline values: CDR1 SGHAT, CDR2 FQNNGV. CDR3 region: CASSRTSFDEQYF. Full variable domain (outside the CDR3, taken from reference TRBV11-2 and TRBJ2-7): EAGVAQSPRYKIIEKRQSVAFWCNPISGHATLYWYQQILGQGPKLLIQFQNNGVVDDSQLPKDRFSAERLKGVDSTLKIQPAKLEDSAVYLCASSRTSFDEQYFGPGTRLTVT.

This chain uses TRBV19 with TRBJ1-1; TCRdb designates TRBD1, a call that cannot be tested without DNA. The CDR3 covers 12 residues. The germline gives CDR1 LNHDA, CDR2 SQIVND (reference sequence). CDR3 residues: CASSSDGQDAFF. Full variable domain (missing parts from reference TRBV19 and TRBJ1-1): DGGITQSPKYLFRKEGQNVTLSCEQNLNHDAMYWYRQDPGQGLRLIYYSQIVNDFQKGDIAEGYSVSREKKESFPLTVTSAQKNPTAFYLCASSSDGQDAFFGQGTRLTVV.

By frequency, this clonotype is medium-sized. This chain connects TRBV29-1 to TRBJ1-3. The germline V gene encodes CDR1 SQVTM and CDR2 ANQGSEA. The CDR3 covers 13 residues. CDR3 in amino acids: CSVERGSGNTIYF.

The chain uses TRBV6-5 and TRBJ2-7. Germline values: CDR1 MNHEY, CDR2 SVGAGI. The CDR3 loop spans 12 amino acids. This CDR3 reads CASRRSSYEQYF.

CDR3: CASSLTTSGSSDTQYF. The chain carries TRBV11-1 and TRBJ2-3; as DNA is missing, the TRBD2 call by TCRdb cannot be tested. Per the germline V gene, CDR1 is SGHAT and CDR2 is FQDESV (reference sequence). The CDR3 is 16 amino acids.

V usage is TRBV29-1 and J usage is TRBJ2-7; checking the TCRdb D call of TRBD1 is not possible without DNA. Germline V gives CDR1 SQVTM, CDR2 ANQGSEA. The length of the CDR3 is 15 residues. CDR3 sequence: CSVELGGQGAYEQYF.

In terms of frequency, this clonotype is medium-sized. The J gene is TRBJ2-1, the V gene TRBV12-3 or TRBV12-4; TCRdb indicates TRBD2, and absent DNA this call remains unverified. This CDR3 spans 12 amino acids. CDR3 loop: CASRRESREQFF.

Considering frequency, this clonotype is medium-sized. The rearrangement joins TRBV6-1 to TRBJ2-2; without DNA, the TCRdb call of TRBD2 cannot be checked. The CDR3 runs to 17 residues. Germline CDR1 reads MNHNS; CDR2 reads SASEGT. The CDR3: CASIGLAGGANTGELFF.

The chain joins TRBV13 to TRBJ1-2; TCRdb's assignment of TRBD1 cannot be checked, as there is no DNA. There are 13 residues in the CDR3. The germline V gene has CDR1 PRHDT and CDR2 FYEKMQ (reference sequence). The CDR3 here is CASSPQGNYGYTF.

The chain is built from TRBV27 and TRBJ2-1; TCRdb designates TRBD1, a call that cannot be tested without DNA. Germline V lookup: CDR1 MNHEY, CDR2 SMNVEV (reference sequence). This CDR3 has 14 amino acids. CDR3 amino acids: CASSLSAGDAEQFF.

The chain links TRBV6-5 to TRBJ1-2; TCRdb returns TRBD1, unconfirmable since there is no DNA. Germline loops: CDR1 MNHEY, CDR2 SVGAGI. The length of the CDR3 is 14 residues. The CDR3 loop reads CASSPPMSNYGYTF.

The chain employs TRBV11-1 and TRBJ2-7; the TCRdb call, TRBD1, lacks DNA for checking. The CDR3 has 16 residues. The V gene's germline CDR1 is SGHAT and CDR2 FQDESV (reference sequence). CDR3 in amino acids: CASSSSGTGGTYEQYF.

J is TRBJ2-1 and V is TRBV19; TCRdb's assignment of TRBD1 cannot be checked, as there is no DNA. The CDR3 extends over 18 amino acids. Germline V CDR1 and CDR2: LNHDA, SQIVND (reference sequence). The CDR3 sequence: CASGAGTGDFISYNEQFF.

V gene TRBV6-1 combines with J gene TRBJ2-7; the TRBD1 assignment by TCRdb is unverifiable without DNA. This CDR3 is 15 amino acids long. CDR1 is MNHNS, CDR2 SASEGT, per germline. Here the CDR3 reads CASSEAFQGPYEQYF.

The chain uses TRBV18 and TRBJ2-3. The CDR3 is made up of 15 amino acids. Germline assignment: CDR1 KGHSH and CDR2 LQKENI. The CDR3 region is CASSPQYTVADTQYF.